These 23 T cell receptor beta chains came from one sample sequenced in a study of OX40 agonist ivuxolimab in advanced cancers. Data came from immunoSEQ multiplex PCR; TCRdb stores just in-frame clones and leaves some out. This sample has tens of thousands of clones, with just under 90% found just once. The starting material was CD4+ or CD8+ T cells sorted from blood, obtained in a trial of the OX40 agonist ivuxolimab. The receptors come from an adult with an advanced solid tumor such as melanoma, head and neck, liver or kidney cancer.

The chain recombines TRBV19 with TRBJ2-7; no clear D gene. This CDR3 is built from 14 residues. Trimming stripped 5 bases from V and 1 base from J, with 12 bases between. CDR1 is LNHDA and CDR2 is SQIVND in the germline V gene (reference sequence). CDR3 sequence: CASSFVGRSYEQYF. CDR3 nucleotides: TGTGCCAGTAGTTTCGTAGGCAGATCCTACGAGCAGTACTTC.

The chain links TRBV20-1 to TRBJ1-2; D gene unclear. The CDR3 contains 11 residues. Germline V CDR1 and CDR2: DFQATT, SNEGSKA (reference sequence). Trimming took 6 bases from V and 4 from J, leaving 9 bases between them. The CDR3 DNA reads as TGCAGTGCCCGCCCCACCTATGGCTACACCTTC. This sequence encodes CSARPTYGYTF.

This sequence joins TRBV19 and TRBJ2-7; TRBD1 matches at 7 bases. The CDR3 runs 14 residues. With V trimmed by 6 bases and J by 2 bases, 7 bases remained unmatched. CDR1 and CDR2 from the germline V gene are LNHDA and SQIVND (reference sequence). The DNA for the CDR3 is TGTGCCAGTAGCCCATCCGACAGGGCCTACGAGCAGTACTTC. Protein sequence: CASSPSDRAYEQYF.

V gene TRBV7-2 combines with J gene TRBJ1-1; D is unclear. The CDR3 loop spans 15 amino acids. Germline V gives CDR1 SGHTA, CDR2 FQGNSA. V lost 1 base and J 4 bases, leaving 13 bases between the germline ends. The CDR3 nucleotides read TGTGCCAGCAGCTTAGGTCACGGGGTAATCACTGAAGCTTTCTTT. Translating it yields CASSLGHGVITEAFF. Supplemented by reference TRBV7-2 and TRBJ1-1, the full variable domain reads GAGVSQSPSNKVTEKGKDVELRCDPISGHTALYWYRQSLGQGLEFLIYFQGNSAPDKSGLPSDRFSAERTGGSVSTLTIQRTQQEDSAVYLCASSLGHGVITEAFFGQGTRLTVV.

The CDR3 protein is CASSLMGTTYEQYF. The CDR3 DNA follows: TGTGCCAGCAGCTTAATGGGTACCACCTACGAGCAGTACTTC. The genes are TRBV5-5 and TRBJ2-7; D ambiguous. V lost 2 bases, J lost 2 bases, and 11 bases lay in between. CDR1 and CDR2 from the germline V gene are SGHKS and YYEKEE (reference sequence). CDR3 size: 14 residues.

The chain joins TRBV27 to TRBJ2-7, with D tentatively TRBD1 (5 bases). This CDR3 has 15 residues. Germline-derived CDR1 and CDR2 are MNHEY and SMNVEV (reference sequence). Trimming pared 5 bases from V and 4 bases from J, leaving 18 bases between. This CDR3 is CASSPDSQILYEQYF. DNA for the CDR3: TGTGCCAGCAGTCCCGACAGTCAGATATTGTACGAGCAGTACTTC.

The chain is built from TRBV7-8 and TRBJ2-3; D is unclear. The CDR3 runs 16 residues. V lost 2 bases and J lost 4, with 16 bases in between. Germline CDR1 SGHVS, CDR2 FQNEAQ. This CDR3 reads CASSLFEVGVADTQYF. As DNA, the CDR3 is TGTGCCAGCAGCTTATTTGAAGTTGGCGTGGCAGATACGCAGTATTTT.

By share of the sample, this clone is medium-sized. The J gene is TRBJ1-6, the V gene TRBV27, with TRBD1 matching 10 bases. The CDR3 totals 15 residues. Germline values: CDR1 MNHEY, CDR2 SMNVEV (reference sequence). V lost 6 bases, J lost 2 bases, and 1 base stayed unmatched. The CDR3 sequence: CASRGTGAYNSPLHF. CDR3 in DNA: TGTGCCAGCAGGGGGACAGGGGCCTATAATTCACCCCTCCACTTT.

The chain links TRBV20-1 to TRBJ1-2; D unclear. Trimming shortened V by 5 bases and J by 12 bases, and 13 bases separated the two germline ends. Germline V gene data show CDR1 as DFQATT and CDR2 as SNEGSKA (reference sequence). CDR3 length: 10 residues. The CDR3 DNA reads TGCAGTGCTGGGGTTCAGGCGGACACCTTC. Translating it yields CSAGVQADTF.

V usage is TRBV2 and J usage is TRBJ2-1; 11 nucleotides align to TRBD2. The CDR3 spans 14 residues. V shed 8 bases, J shed 4 bases, and the junction held 4 bases outside the gene matches. The V gene's germline CDR1 is SNHLY and CDR2 FYNNEI. CDR3 sequence (DNA): TGTGCCAGCCTCCTAGCGGGGGGTTACAATGAGCAGTTCTTC. Protein sequence: CASLLAGGYNEQFF.

This chain joins TRBV12-5 and TRBJ1-1; D remains ambiguous. The CDR3 covers 14 residues. The ends were cut back, 8 bases at V and 4 bases at J, with 17 bases in the middle. CDR1 is LGHNT and CDR2 is FRNRAP in the germline V gene. The CDR3 sequence: CASPVRSLGTEAFF. CDR3 DNA sequence: TGTGCTAGTCCGGTTAGGAGTCTAGGCACTGAAGCTTTCTTT. The complete variable domain, with remaining parts taken from reference TRBV12-5 and TRBJ1-1, reads DARVTQTPRHKVTEMGQEVTMRCQPILGHNTVFWYRQTMMQGLELLAYFRNRAPLDDSGMPKDRFSAEMPDATLATLKIQPSEPRDSAVYFCASPVRSLGTEAFFGQGTRLTVV.

The DNA of the CDR3 is TGTGCCAGCAGCTTGGGGGGGCCCTACGAGCAGTACTTC. This codes for CASSLGGPYEQYF. The genes are TRBV7-3 and TRBJ2-7; weak D call: TRBD2 (7 bases). The CDR3 covers 13 residues. Germline V CDR1 and CDR2: SGHTA, FQGTGA. The germline V and J ends were trimmed by 3 bases and 2 bases, with 8 bases remaining between them.

The chain carries TRBV7-2 and TRBJ2-7; D is unresolved. Trimming removed 5 bases from V and 5 bases from J, with 13 bases in between. CDR1 is SGHTA, CDR2 FQGNSA, per germline. The CDR3 is made up of 13 amino acids. For the CDR3, the DNA is TGTGCCAGCAGCGAATTGGTAGACCACGAGCAGTACTTC. It translates to CASSELVDHEQYF.

The gene calls are TRBV9 and TRBJ1-1; 7 bases are a match to TRBD1. The CDR3 totals 17 residues. The V gene's germline CDR1 is SGDLS and CDR2 YYNGEE. The V and J ends lost 0 bases and 3 bases, in that order; junction bases with no gene match: 11. CDR3 DNA: TGTGCCAGCAGCGTAGAGTCATTCGCAGGGGGGTACACTGAAGCTTTCTTT. This translates into CASSVESFAGGYTEAFF.

The chain is built from TRBV6-5 and TRBJ1-3, with D tentatively TRBD1 (5 bases). Deletions cut 6 bases from V and 0 bases from J, with 12 bases between. The germline CDR1 and CDR2 sequences are MNHEY and SVGAGI. CDR3 length: 15 residues. CDR3 sequence reads: CASSFSGGSGNTIYF. The CDR3 DNA follows: TGTGCCAGCAGCTTCTCGGGGGGCTCTGGAAACACCATATATTTT.

This chain connects TRBV7-9 to TRBJ2-7; D remains ambiguous. Between the trimmed V and J ends, which lost 5 bases and 5 bases, there was a span of 10 bases. Germline-derived CDR1 and CDR2 are SEHNR and FQNEAQ (reference sequence). The CDR3 sequence is 12 residues long. The CDR3 loop is CASSLLVDEQYF. In DNA form, the CDR3 reads TGTGCCAGCAGCCTTCTGGTCGACGAGCAGTACTTC.

The rearrangement joins TRBV11-2 to TRBJ1-3; 9 positions agree with TRBD1. The CDR3 extends over 18 amino acids. In germline, CDR1 is SGHAT, CDR2 FQNNGV. V shed 6 bases and J 1 base; nucleotides not matched to a gene: 13. Written as DNA, the CDR3 is TGTGCCAGCAGTTTTCCCCGGACAGGGGCTGCTTCTGGAAACACCATATATTTT. This sequence encodes CASSFPRTGAASGNTIYF.

In its sample, this clone is large. The genes are TRBV27 and TRBJ2-2; D remains unclear. CDR3 length equals 12 residues. Germline-derived CDR1 and CDR2 are MNHEY and SMNVEV (reference sequence). The V end lost 6 bases, the J end lost 4 bases, and 6 bases lay between the germline ends. The CDR3 protein is CASSQITGELFF. The CDR3 bases are TGTGCCAGCAGCCAAATCACCGGGGAGCTGTTTTTT.

This clone was picked up one time. V is TRBV11-1 and J is TRBJ1-2; D not resolved. Trimming shortened V by 5 bases and J by 4 bases, and 14 bases separated the two germline ends. The CDR3 has 14 residues. Germline CDR1 is SGHAT and CDR2 is FQDESV (reference sequence). The CDR3 here is CASSRRKEGYGYTF. CDR3 DNA sequence: TGTGCCAGCAGCCGCCGGAAAGAAGGCTATGGCTACACCTTC.

This chain uses TRBV7-8 with TRBJ1-1; no definite D call. Trimming stripped 2 bases from V and 8 bases from J, with 9 bases between. Germline V gene lookup returns CDR1 SGHVS and CDR2 FQNEAQ. The CDR3 totals 12 residues. CDR3 sequence (DNA): TGTGCCAGCAGCTTATATAGAGAGGAAGCTTTCTTT. Protein: CASSLYREEAFF.

J is TRBJ1-3 and V is TRBV4-3; D unclear. The CDR3 covers 15 residues. V lost 3 bases and J lost 0, with 9 bases in between. Per germline, CDR1 LGHNA and CDR2 YSLEER. DNA of the CDR3: TGCGCCAGCAGCCACGGAGTGAGCTCTGGAAACACCATATATTTT. Its protein product is CASSHGVSSGNTIYF.

The chain carries TRBV5-1 and TRBJ2-2, with TRBD2 matching 8 bases. The V and J ends lost 4 bases and 5 bases, in that order; junction bases with no gene match: 16. Looked up from germline, CDR1 is SGHRS and CDR2 is YFSETQ. This CDR3 region has 18 residues. The CDR3 reads CASSPTPGLVGGTGELFF. Written as DNA, the CDR3 is TGCGCCAGCAGCCCAACCCCGGGACTAGTGGGGGGTACCGGGGAGCTGTTTTTT. Supplemented by reference TRBV5-1 and TRBJ2-2, the full variable domain reads KAGVTQTPRYLIKTRGQQVTLSCSPISGHRSVSWYQQTPGQGLQFLFEYFSETQRNKGNFPGRFSGRQFSNSRSEMNVSTLELGDSALYLCASSPTPGLVGGTGELFFGEGSRLTVL.

This clone was counted once. V and J are TRBV9 and TRBJ1-2; TRBD1 agrees at 9 bases. V shed 0 bases and J 3 bases; nucleotides not matched to a gene: 0. Per germline, CDR1 SGDLS and CDR2 YYNGEE. The CDR3 totals 14 residues. This CDR3 reads CASSVGTGDYGYTF. In nucleotides, the CDR3 is TGTGCCAGCAGCGTAGGGACAGGGGACTATGGCTACACCTTC.